The next 20 T cell receptor beta chains were all read from a single sample in a study of T cell responses to AZD1222 COVID-19 vaccine. Libraries were prepared by immunoSEQ multiplex PCR; TCRdb keeps only in-frame clonotypes and omits some of them. The sample gives roughly 100,000 clones, approximately 84% of which show up once; around 15% is in the top ten. Sequenced here: peripheral blood, sampled on day 0 of AZD1222 vaccination. The receptors come from an adult in good health.

V usage is TRBV29-1 and J usage is TRBJ1-2; TRBD1 matches at 9 bases. With 7 bases clipped from V and 4 bases from J, the junction kept 7 bases outside the gene matches. Germline V gene data show CDR1 as SQVTM and CDR2 as ANQGSEA. This CDR3 is 13 amino acids long. The CDR3 loop reads CSAIQGAGYGYTF. CDR3 DNA: TGCAGCGCAATACAGGGGGCAGGCTATGGCTACACCTTC. The full variable domain, completed using reference TRBV29-1 and TRBJ1-2, is SAVISQKPSRDICQRGTSLTIQCQVDSQVTMMFWYRQQPGQSLTLIATANQGSEATYESGFVIDKFPISRPNLTFSTLTVSNMSPEDSSIYLCSAIQGAGYGYTFGSGTRLTVV.

This chain uses TRBV5-1 with TRBJ1-3, with unresolved D. Trimming stripped 4 bases from V and 4 bases from J, with 18 bases between. The CDR3 is made up of 16 amino acids. CDR1 is SGHRS and CDR2 is YFSETQ in the germline V gene. This chain's CDR3 is CASSTAPKAAGNTIYF. The CDR3 DNA sequence: TGCGCCAGCAGCACAGCCCCTAAGGCGGCCGGAAACACCATATATTTT. The whole variable domain, filled in from reference TRBV5-1 and TRBJ1-3, reads KAGVTQTPRYLIKTRGQQVTLSCSPISGHRSVSWYQQTPGQGLQFLFEYFSETQRNKGNFPGRFSGRQFSNSRSEMNVSTLELGDSALYLCASSTAPKAAGNTIYFGEGSWLTVV.

V is TRBV4-1 and J is TRBJ2-4, with TRBD2 identical over 8 bases. Germline assignment: CDR1 MGHRA and CDR2 YSYEKL. With 0 bases clipped from V and 0 bases from J, the junction kept 10 bases outside the gene matches. This CDR3 has 19 residues. The CDR3 protein is CASSQESVRTSLAKNIQYF. The CDR3 DNA is TGCGCCAGCAGCCAAGAGAGCGTCCGGACTAGCTTAGCCAAAAACATTCAGTACTTC.

The chain couples TRBV18 to TRBJ2-7, with D maybe TRBD1 (5 bases). CDR3 length equals 14 residues. Germline values: CDR1 KGHSH, CDR2 LQKENI. V gave up 4 bases and J gave up 1 base, with 11 bases separating them. The CDR3 DNA follows: TGTGCCAGCTCACAGGGGTCTATTTCCTACGAGCAGTACTTC. Encoded protein: CASSQGSISYEQYF. Full variable domain (missing parts from reference TRBV18 and TRBJ2-7): NAGVMQNPRHLVRRRGQEARLRCSPMKGHSHVYWYRQLPEEGLKFMVYLQKENIIDESGMPKERFSAEFPKEGPSILRIQQVVRGDSAAYFCASSQGSISYEQYFGPGTRLTVT.

This chain links TRBV5-1 with TRBJ2-1; 10 bases map to TRBD1. This CDR3 region has 14 residues. Germline V gene sequence: CDR1 SGHRS, CDR2 YFSETQ. V was pared by 4 bases and J by 4 bases, with 2 bases of the junction left unmatched. The CDR3 nucleotides read TGCGCCAGCAGCCCGGACAGGGGGTACAATGAGCAGTTCTTC. Translation gives CASSPDRGYNEQFF.

The genes are TRBV5-1 and TRBJ1-1; the D gene is possibly TRBD1 (5 bases). Trimming took off 2 bases at V and 7 bases at J, with 12 bases between the two ends. This CDR3 is 13 amino acids long. Germline CDR1 reads SGHRS; CDR2 reads YFSETQ. CDR3: CASSFDSNLEAFF. The CDR3 region has the DNA TGCGCCAGCAGCTTTGACAGCAACCTTGAAGCTTTCTTT. Full variable domain (missing parts from reference TRBV5-1 and TRBJ1-1): KAGVTQTPRYLIKTRGQQVTLSCSPISGHRSVSWYQQTPGQGLQFLFEYFSETQRNKGNFPGRFSGRQFSNSRSEMNVSTLELGDSALYLCASSFDSNLEAFFGQGTRLTVV.

This clone was counted once. The J gene is TRBJ2-7, the V gene TRBV5-5; 8 nucleotides align to TRBD2. This CDR3 has 16 residues. V dropped 1 base and J dropped 0; count of bases not matched to a gene: 6. From germline, CDR1 is SGHKS and CDR2 YYEKEE (reference sequence). CDR3 sequence: CASSLRLAGLSYEQYF. The CDR3 DNA sequence: TGTGCCAGCAGCTTGCGGCTAGCGGGCCTCTCCTACGAGCAGTACTTC.

The chain has TRBV15 and TRBJ1-5, with D unresolved. The germline gives CDR1 LNHNV, CDR2 YYDKDF (reference sequence). The CDR3 length is 17 residues. The germline V and J ends were trimmed by 0 bases and 2 bases, with 14 bases remaining between them. As DNA, the CDR3 is TGTGCCACCAGCAGAGACCCGGGGTCGATGGGCAATCAGCCCCAGCATTTT. As protein: CATSRDPGSMGNQPQHF.

CDR3 bases: TGTGCCAGCCGGAGGGACCCGGGGGCATCCAATGGCTACACCTTC. The encoded protein is CASRRDPGASNGYTF. The V gene is TRBV2, the J gene TRBJ1-2; possibly TRBD1 for D (6 bases). Germline V CDR1 and CDR2: SNHLY, FYNNEI. CDR3 length equals 15 residues. Trimming pared 8 bases from V and 6 bases from J, leaving 22 bases between. Complete variable domain (other parts from reference TRBV2 and TRBJ1-2): EPEVTQTPSHQVTQMGQEVILRCVPISNHLYFYWYRQILGQKVEFLVSFYNNEISEKSEIFDDQFSVERPDGSNFTLKIRSTKLEDSAMYFCASRRDPGASNGYTFGSGTRLTVV.

V usage is TRBV19 and J usage is TRBJ2-3; the match to TRBD2 covers 9 bases. Losses at the gene ends were 3 bases for V and 6 bases for J; bases not matched to a gene: 10. The CDR3 has 16 amino acids. CDR1 is LNHDA and CDR2 is SQIVND in the germline V gene (reference sequence). This chain's CDR3 is CASSMRLAGIGDTQYF. For the CDR3, the DNA is TGTGCCAGTAGTATGAGGCTAGCGGGAATTGGGGATACGCAGTATTTT.

The chain employs TRBV5-6 and TRBJ1-2; D is undetermined. Trimming took off 6 bases at V and 2 bases at J, with 14 bases between the two ends. This CDR3 comprises 14 residues. The germline gives CDR1 SGHDT, CDR2 YYEEEE. The CDR3 here is CASKIGSTNYGYTF. DNA of the CDR3: TGTGCCAGCAAAATCGGCTCTACAAACTATGGCTACACCTTC.

This clone was observed a handful of times. The chain carries TRBV4-1 and TRBJ1-5, with D hard to call. The CDR3 extends over 16 amino acids. CDR1 MGHRA and CDR2 YSYEKL come from the germline V gene. Trimming removed 0 bases from V and 4 bases from J, with 13 bases in between. CDR3 in amino acids: CASSQDGVGRNQPQHF. The CDR3 DNA reads TGCGCCAGCAGCCAAGATGGTGTTGGTCGAAATCAGCCCCAGCATTTT.

V and J are TRBV4-3 and TRBJ1-1; D uncertain. This CDR3 region has 16 residues. Germline CDR1 LGHNA, CDR2 YSLEER. V lost 0 bases to trimming and J lost 4 bases, with 15 bases between them. CDR3 sequence: CASSQDRGDRSTEAFF. CDR3 sequence (DNA): TGCGCCAGCAGCCAAGATCGGGGAGACCGGAGCACTGAAGCTTTCTTT.

The chain couples TRBV30 to TRBJ2-3; 11 bases match TRBD2. The CDR3 consists of 14 residues. V shed 2 bases, J shed 3 bases, and the junction held 1 base outside the gene matches. Germline V gene data show CDR1 as GTSNPN and CDR2 as SVGIG (reference sequence). The CDR3 here is CAWSTSGGTDTQYF. The CDR3 DNA reads as TGTGCCTGGAGTACTAGCGGGGGAACAGATACGCAGTATTTT.

This clone was counted between two and nine times. The chain carries TRBV6-5 and TRBJ1-2; unclear D gene. This CDR3 contains 13 residues. Germline lookup yields CDR1 MNHEY and CDR2 SVGAGI. Trimming pared 6 bases from V and 4 bases from J, leaving 12 bases between. CDR3 nucleotides: TGTGCCAGCAGGGCGCTGGGATCCTATGGCTACACCTTC. It codes for CASRALGSYGYTF.

The chain is built from TRBV5-8 and TRBJ1-3, with 9 bases identical to TRBD1. Germline-derived CDR1 and CDR2 are SGHTS and YDEGEE. Trimming took 4 bases from V and 0 from J; bases not matched to a gene: 2. This CDR3 is 15 amino acids long. The CDR3 reads CASSPGQGSGNTIYF. CDR3 nucleotides: TGTGCCAGCAGCCCGGGACAGGGCTCTGGAAACACCATATATTTT. Based on the CDR3 plus reference TRBV5-8 and TRBJ1-3, the full variable domain is EAGVTQSPTHLIKTRGQQATLRCSPISGHTSVYWYQQALGLGLQFLLWYDEGEERNRGNFPPRFSGRQFPNYSSELNVNALELEDSALYLCASSPGQGSGNTIYFGEGSWLTVV.

This rearrangement joins TRBV7-8 to TRBJ2-1; 8 nucleotides match TRBD1. This CDR3 spans 15 amino acids. The V and J ends lost 3 bases and 4 bases, in that order; junction bases with no gene match: 5. CDR1 and CDR2 (germline): SGHVS, FQNEAQ. CDR3 sequence: CASSLGQAIYNEQFF. The CDR3 nucleotides read TGTGCCAGCAGCTTGGGACAGGCGATATACAATGAGCAGTTCTTC.

The genes are TRBV10-3 and TRBJ1-3, with D hard to call. The length of the CDR3 is 15 residues. V shed 10 bases and J shed 0 bases, with 16 bases lying between them. The germline gives CDR1 ENHRY, CDR2 SYGVKD. The CDR3 nucleotides read TGTGCCACTGTTAGGGAGCCAGGCTCTGGAAACACCATATATTTT. It is translated as CATVREPGSGNTIYF.

The rearrangement uses TRBV9 and TRBJ1-1, with D possibly matching TRBD1 (6 bases). CDR3 size: 16 residues. The ends were cut back, 3 bases at V and 1 base at J, with 16 bases in the middle. Germline V gene sequence: CDR1 SGDLS, CDR2 YYNGEE. The CDR3 region is CASSASLLGGNTEAFF. Written as DNA, the CDR3 is TGTGCCAGCAGCGCATCCTTACTAGGGGGGAACACTGAAGCTTTCTTT. Supplemented by reference TRBV9 and TRBJ1-1, the full variable domain reads DSGVTQTPKHLITATGQRVTLRCSPRSGDLSVYWYQQSLDQGLQFLIQYYNGEERAKGNILERFSAQQFPDLHSELNLSSLELGDSALYFCASSASLLGGNTEAFFGQGTRLTVV.

The J gene is TRBJ2-6, the V gene TRBV7-9; no reliable D call. The germline V gene has CDR1 SEHNR and CDR2 FQNEAQ (reference sequence). The CDR3 is made up of 15 amino acids. Trimming took off 5 bases at V and 1 base at J, with 9 bases between the two ends. The CDR3 sequence is CASSPGSSGANVLTF. The CDR3 nucleotides are TGTGCCAGCAGCCCAGGATCTTCTGGGGCCAACGTCCTGACTTTC.